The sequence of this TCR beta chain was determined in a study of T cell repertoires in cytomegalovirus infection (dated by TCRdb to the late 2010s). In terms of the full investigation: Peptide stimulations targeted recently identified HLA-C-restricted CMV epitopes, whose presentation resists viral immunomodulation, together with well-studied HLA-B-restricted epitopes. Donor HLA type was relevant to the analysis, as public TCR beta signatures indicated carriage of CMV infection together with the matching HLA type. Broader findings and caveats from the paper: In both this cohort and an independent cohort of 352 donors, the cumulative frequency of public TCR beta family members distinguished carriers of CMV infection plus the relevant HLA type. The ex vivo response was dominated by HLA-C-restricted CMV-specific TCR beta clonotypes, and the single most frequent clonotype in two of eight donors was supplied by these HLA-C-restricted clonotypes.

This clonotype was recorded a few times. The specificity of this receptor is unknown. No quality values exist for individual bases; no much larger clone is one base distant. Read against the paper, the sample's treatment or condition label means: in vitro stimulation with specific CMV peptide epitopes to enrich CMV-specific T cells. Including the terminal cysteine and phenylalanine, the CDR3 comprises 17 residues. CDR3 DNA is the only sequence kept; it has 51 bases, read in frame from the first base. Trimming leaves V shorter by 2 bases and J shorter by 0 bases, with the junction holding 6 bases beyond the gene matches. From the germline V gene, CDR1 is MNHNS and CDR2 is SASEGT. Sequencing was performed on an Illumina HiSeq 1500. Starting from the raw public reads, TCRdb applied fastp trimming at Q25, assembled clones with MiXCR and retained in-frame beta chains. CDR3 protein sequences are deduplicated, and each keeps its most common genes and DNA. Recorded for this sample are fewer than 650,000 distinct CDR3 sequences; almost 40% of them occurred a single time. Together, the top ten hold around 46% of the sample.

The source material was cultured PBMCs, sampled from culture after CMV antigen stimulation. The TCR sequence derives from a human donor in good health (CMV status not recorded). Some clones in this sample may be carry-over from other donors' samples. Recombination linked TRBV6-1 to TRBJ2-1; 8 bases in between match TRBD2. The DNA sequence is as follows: TGTGCCAGCAGTGAACAGCGCAGCGGGAGCTCCTACAATGAGCAGTTCTTC. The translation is CASSEQRSGSSYNEQFF.